This TCR beta chain comes out of a study of shared clonotypes between healthy human individuals. The table came from immunoSEQ multiplex PCR; TCRdb's copy has only in-frame clones and leaves some out. The sample lists about 600,000 clones; approximately 97% were seen once. The clonotype comes from a woman in her 30s in good health. What was sequenced was naive CD4+ T cells sorted from blood. The subset denotes: CD45RA+ positively selected.

CDR3 region: CASSSRGFGEGYEQYF. The CDR3, as DNA: TGTGCCAGCAGCTCAAGAGGGTTTGGTGAAGGCTACGAGCAGTACTTC. The chain couples TRBV7-9 to TRBJ2-7; tentative D call: TRBD2 (5 bases). The CDR3 runs 16 residues. From germline, CDR1 is SEHNR and CDR2 FQNEAQ (reference sequence). Trimming took 4 bases from V and 3 from J, leaving 19 bases between them.